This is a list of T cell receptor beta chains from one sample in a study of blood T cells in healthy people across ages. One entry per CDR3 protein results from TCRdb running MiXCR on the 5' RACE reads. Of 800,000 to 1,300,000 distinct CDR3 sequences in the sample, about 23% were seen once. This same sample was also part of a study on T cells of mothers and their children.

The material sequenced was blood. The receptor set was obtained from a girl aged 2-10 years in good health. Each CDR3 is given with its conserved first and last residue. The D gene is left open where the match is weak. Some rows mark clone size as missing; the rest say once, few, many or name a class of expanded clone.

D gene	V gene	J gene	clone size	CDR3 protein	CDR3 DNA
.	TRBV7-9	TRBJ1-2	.	CASSLFTVETKGRHGYTF	TGTGCCAGCAGCTTATTCACCGTCGAAACCAAGGGGCGTCATGGCTACACCTTC
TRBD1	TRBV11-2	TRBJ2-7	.	CASSRTGGSYYEQYF	TGTGCCAGCAGCCGAACAGGGGGGAGCTACTACGAGCAGTACTTC
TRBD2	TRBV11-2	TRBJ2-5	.	CASSLEGGGTQETQYF	TGTGCCAGCAGCTTAGAGGGCGGGGGGACCCAAGAGACCCAGTACTTC
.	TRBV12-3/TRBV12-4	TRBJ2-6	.	CASTPLGSGANVLTF	TGTGCCAGCACCCCATTGGGCTCTGGGGCCAACGTCCTGACTTTC
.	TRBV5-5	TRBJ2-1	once	CASSLSWIYEQFF	TGTGCCAGCAGCTTATCTTGGATCTATGAGCAGTTCTTC
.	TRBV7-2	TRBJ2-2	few	CASYRAGELFF	TGTGCCAGCTATCGGGCCGGGGAGCTGTTTTTT
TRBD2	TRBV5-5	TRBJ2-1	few	CACSLAAGKYNEQFF	TGTGCCTGCAGCTTGGCAGCGGGAAAGTACAATGAGCAGTTCTTC
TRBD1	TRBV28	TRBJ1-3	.	CASSLLRLGANRGGSGNTIYF	TGTGCCAGCAGTTTACTTCGGCTTGGGGCAAACAGGGGTGGCTCTGGAAACACCATATATTTT
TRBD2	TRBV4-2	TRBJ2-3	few	CASSPERGGKDTQYF	TGTGCCAGCAGCCCGGAGCGGGGGGGCAAAGATACGCAGTATTTT
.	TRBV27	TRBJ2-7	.	CASRPASTLSYEQYF	TGTGCCAGCAGGCCCGCCTCGACTTTATCCTACGAGCAGTACTTC
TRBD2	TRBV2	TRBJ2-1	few	CASALAGGYNEQFF	TGTGCCAGTGCACTAGCGGGGGGGTACAATGAGCAGTTCTTC
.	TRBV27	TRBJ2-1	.	CASSLWADFAHEQFF	TGTGCCAGCAGTTTATGGGCCGATTTTGCTCATGAGCAGTTCTTC
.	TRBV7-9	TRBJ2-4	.	CASSLDRANIQYF	TGTGCCAGCAGCTTAGACCGGGCCAACATTCAGTACTTC
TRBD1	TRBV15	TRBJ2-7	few	CATSRDPTGVHEQYF	TGTGCCACCAGCAGAGACCCGACAGGGGTCCACGAGCAGTACTTC
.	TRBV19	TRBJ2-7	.	CASNRAYEQYF	TGTGCCAGTAACAGGGCCTACGAGCAGTACTTC
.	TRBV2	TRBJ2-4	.	CASLSPRDPYF	TGTGCCTCTCTATCCCCCAGGGATCCGTACTTC
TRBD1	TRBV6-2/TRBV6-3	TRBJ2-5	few	CASSLIHGTAQETQYF	TGTGCCAGCAGCTTAATCCATGGGACAGCTCAAGAGACCCAGTACTTC
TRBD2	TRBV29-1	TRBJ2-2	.	CSVYGGVIGELFF	TGCAGCGTTTACGGGGGGGTCATCGGGGAGCTGTTTTTT
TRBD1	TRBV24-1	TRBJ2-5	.	CATSDYATGDETQYF	TGTGCCACCAGTGATTATGCGACAGGGGACGAGACCCAGTACTTC